The 22 T cell receptor beta chains given below trace back to one sample, sequenced in a study of cytomegalovirus exposure and HLA in healthy donors. PCR employed 60 Vbeta and 13 Jbeta primers. Data came from immunoSEQ multiplex PCR; TCRdb stores just in-frame clones and leaves some out. The sample holds about 160,000 clones, less than 85% seen once. Sequencing was carried out using PBMCs. These receptors all come from a man in his sixties in good health and CMV-seronegative.

A few counts support this clone. V usage is TRBV13 and J usage is TRBJ1-1; TRBD1 agrees at 10 bases. V shed 5 bases, J shed 6 bases, and the junction held 6 bases outside the gene matches. This CDR3 spans 14 amino acids. Germline CDR1 reads PRHDT; CDR2 reads FYEKMQ (reference sequence). The chain's CDR3 is CASSTDRGRAEAFF. The CDR3 region has the DNA TGTGCCAGCAGCACAGACAGGGGGCGGGCTGAAGCTTTCTTT.

The chain uses TRBV5-6 and TRBJ2-6; 12 nucleotides line up with TRBD2. This CDR3 contains 19 residues. Germline V CDR1 and CDR2: SGHDT, YYEEEE. With V trimmed by 4 bases and J by 0 bases, 8 bases remained unmatched. The CDR3 coding sequence is TGTGCCAGCAGCGGGGAGGCTAGCGGGGGGGACTCTGGGGCCAACGTCCTGACTTTC. It codes for CASSGEASGGDSGANVLTF. Full variable domain (rest looked up from reference TRBV5-6 and TRBJ2-6): DAGVTQSPTHLIKTRGQQVTLRCSPKSGHDTVSWYQQALGQGPQFIFQYYEEEERQRGNFPDRFSGHQFPNYSSELNVNALLLGDSALYLCASSGEASGGDSGANVLTFGAGSRLTVL.

The rearrangement uses TRBV19 and TRBJ1-1; D call uncertain. The CDR3 sequence is 15 residues long. The germline gives CDR1 LNHDA, CDR2 SQIVND (reference sequence). Trimming took off 8 bases at V and 2 bases at J, with 18 bases between the two ends. CDR3 nucleotide sequence: TGTGCCAGTGCGAGTCCTGACACCCTAAACACTGAAGCTTTCTTT. It is translated as CASASPDTLNTEAFF.

The rearrangement uses TRBV19 and TRBJ2-5; 7 nucleotides align to TRBD1. Unmatched junction bases numbered 14, after V lost 2 bases and J lost 5 bases. CDR3 length: 17 amino acids. Germline CDR1 and CDR2: LNHDA and SQIVND (reference sequence). DNA of the CDR3: TGTGCCAGTAGTATAAGTCGCCAGGGGGTAGTGGGGGAGACCCAGTACTTC. Encoded protein: CASSISRQGVVGETQYF.

The chain has TRBV6-5 and TRBJ2-5, with D possibly matching TRBD2 (5 bases). The CDR3 runs 11 residues. The V and J ends lost 6 bases and 9 bases respectively, with 11 bases between them. Germline lookup yields CDR1 MNHEY and CDR2 SVGAGI. In nucleotides, the CDR3 is TGTGCCAGCAGAGGACTGGAGGCCCAGTACTTC. It codes for CASRGLEAQYF.

This clone was counted a few times. The V and J genes are TRBV6-1 and TRBJ2-2, with 9 bases lining up with TRBD2. Germline V gene data show CDR1 as MNHNS and CDR2 as SASEGT. Trimming removed 4 bases from V and 4 bases from J; junction bases left unmatched: 4. CDR3 length: 15 residues. In nucleotides, the CDR3 is TGTGCCAGCAGTGTTTCTAGCGGGGCCACCGGGGAGCTGTTTTTT. Translation: CASSVSSGATGELFF.

This clone was detected a few times. As DNA, the CDR3 is TGTGCCAGCAGCGGGGGACAGGGTTTCTTTATGAACACTGAAGCTTTCTTT. Translating gives CASSGGQGFFMNTEAFF. The chain has TRBV13 and TRBJ1-1; TRBD1 agrees at 9 bases. In germline, CDR1 is PRHDT, CDR2 FYEKMQ (reference sequence). V gave up 5 bases and J gave up 0 bases; unmatched junction bases: 10. The CDR3 totals 17 residues.

V gene TRBV10-2 combines with J gene TRBJ2-7; TRBD1 aligns across 10 bases. This CDR3 region has 17 residues. J was trimmed by 2 bases and V by 0 bases; bases with no gene match: 7. Germline values: CDR1 WSHSY, CDR2 SAAADI. In DNA, the CDR3 is TGCGCCAGCAGTGAGTCGGGGATCGGGACAGGGGCCTACGAGCAGTACTTC. Translating gives CASSESGIGTGAYEQYF.

The gene calls are TRBV7-9 and TRBJ2-3, with 16 bases aligning to TRBD2. With 1 base clipped from V and 4 bases from J, the junction kept 5 bases outside the gene matches. Germline V gene sequence: CDR1 SEHNR, CDR2 FQNEAQ (reference sequence). The CDR3 sequence is 18 residues long. The CDR3 DNA follows: TGTGCCAGCAGCTTAGGGGGACTAGCGGGGGGGCGTGCAGATACGCAGTATTTT. Its translation is CASSLGGLAGGRADTQYF.

The chain uses TRBV6-5 and TRBJ2-7; 14 bases agree with TRBD2. The germline CDR1 and CDR2 sequences are MNHEY and SVGAGI. The CDR3 is 15 residues long. The ends lost 6 bases at V and 6 bases at J; junction bases unmatched: 7. This chain's CDR3 is CASRRLAGGSGEQYF. In DNA, the CDR3 is TGTGCCAGCAGGCGACTAGCGGGAGGGTCTGGCGAGCAGTACTTC.

Worth noting for this clone: This sample includes further DNA sequences coding for the same CDR3. The chain has TRBV4-3 and TRBJ2-7, with 7 bases matching TRBD2. The germline V gene has CDR1 LGHNA and CDR2 YSLEER. The V gene end was trimmed by 4 bases and the J gene end by 6 bases; junction bases not matched to a gene: 6. The CDR3 length is 13 residues. The CDR3 spells CASSRGRPGEQYF. CDR3 bases: TGCGCCAGCAGCCGCGGGAGACCTGGCGAGCAGTACTTC.

The V gene is TRBV15, the J gene TRBJ2-7; 7 nucleotides align to TRBD1. Germline loops: CDR1 LNHNV, CDR2 YYDKDF (reference sequence). This CDR3 spans 18 amino acids. V was pared by 5 bases and J by 0 bases, with 16 bases of the junction left unmatched. Here the CDR3 reads CATSLQGPRDSVSYEQYF. Written as DNA, the CDR3 is TGTGCCACCAGCCTCCAGGGGCCAAGGGACAGCGTCTCCTACGAGCAGTACTTC.

The CDR3 loop is CASSLTLGQGPYEQYF. CDR3 in DNA: TGTGCCAGCAGCTTAACGCTGGGACAGGGCCCCTACGAGCAGTACTTC. The chain recombines TRBV7-2 with TRBJ2-7; TRBD1 agrees at 9 bases. Trimming at V came to 2 bases and at J to 2 bases, leaving 7 bases not matched to a gene. The germline V gene has CDR1 SGHTA and CDR2 FQGNSA. CDR3 length: 16 residues.

The chain is built from TRBV7-2 and TRBJ2-3; unclear D gene. V lost 6 bases, J lost 6 bases, and 10 bases lay in between. Germline values: CDR1 SGHTA, CDR2 FQGNSA. This CDR3 region has 12 residues. CDR3 sequence: CASSLGWDTQYF. For the CDR3, the DNA is TGTGCCAGCAGTCTAGGTTGGGATACGCAGTATTTT.

The sample holds a few counts of this clone. This chain uses TRBV4-3 with TRBJ2-3, with D maybe TRBD2 (6 bases). Deletions cut 2 bases from V and 3 bases from J, with 12 bases between. In germline, CDR1 is LGHNA, CDR2 YSLEER. The CDR3 extends over 15 amino acids. This chain's CDR3 is CASSQWSRDTDTQYF. For the CDR3, the DNA is TGCGCCAGCAGCCAATGGTCGCGGGATACAGATACGCAGTATTTT.

The chain recombines TRBV18 with TRBJ2-5; 10 positions match TRBD1. V was pared by 2 bases and J by 5 bases, with 5 bases of the junction left unmatched. The CDR3 spans 15 residues. The germline V gene encodes CDR1 KGHSH and CDR2 LQKENI. CDR3: CASSPGTGAGETQYF. For the CDR3, the DNA is TGTGCCAGCTCACCAGGGACAGGGGCTGGGGAGACCCAGTACTTC.

This clone turned up a few times. This rearrangement joins TRBV5-6 to TRBJ2-5; D may be TRBD2 (5 bases). The CDR3 is 15 residues long. Trimming removed 4 bases from V and 4 bases from J, with 17 bases in between. The germline V gene encodes CDR1 SGHDT and CDR2 YYEEEE. CDR3 DNA sequence: TGTGCCAGCAGCGGAACCGAACTAGGTGGAGAGACCCAGTACTTC. Amino acid sequence: CASSGTELGGETQYF.

In its sample, this clone was seen a few times. The V call is TRBV28, the J call TRBJ2-2; 9 bases match TRBD1. Trimming took 5 bases from V and 4 from J; bases not matched to a gene: 8. CDR3 size: 16 residues. Germline V gene lookup returns CDR1 MDHEN and CDR2 SYDVKM. The CDR3 loop reads CASSPAGTGSTGELFF. The CDR3 nucleotides read TGTGCCAGCAGTCCCGCCGGGACAGGGAGCACCGGGGAGCTGTTTTTT.

The chain couples TRBV11-2 to TRBJ1-2; 7 nucleotides agree with TRBD1. The junction had 3 bases not matched to a gene; V was cut back by 4 bases and J by 1 base. This CDR3 contains 14 residues. CDR1 and CDR2 from the germline V gene are SGHAT and FQNNGV. The CDR3: CASSWRQGNYGYTF. The CDR3 bases are TGTGCCAGCAGCTGGAGACAGGGTAACTATGGCTACACCTTC.

The chain recombines TRBV7-2 with TRBJ2-1, with 12 bases matching TRBD2. The CDR3 has 16 amino acids. V gave up 3 bases and J gave up 9 bases; unmatched junction bases: 9. Per germline, CDR1 SGHTA and CDR2 FQGNSA. CDR3 region: CASSFVTGTSGLEQFF. The CDR3 region has the DNA TGTGCCAGCAGCTTTGTGACCGGGACTAGCGGGCTTGAGCAGTTCTTC. Complete variable domain (other parts from reference TRBV7-2 and TRBJ2-1): GAGVSQSPSNKVTEKGKDVELRCDPISGHTALYWYRQSLGQGLEFLIYFQGNSAPDKSGLPSDRFSAERTGGSVSTLTIQRTQQEDSAVYLCASSFVTGTSGLEQFFGPGTRLTVL.

This clone was detected a few times. The chain is built from TRBV28 and TRBJ2-5, with 8 nucleotides matching TRBD1. The CDR3 spans 15 residues. The germline gives CDR1 MDHEN, CDR2 SYDVKM. V trimming: 4 bases; J trimming: 0 bases; junction bases outside the gene matches: 4. CDR3 bases: TGTGCCAGCAGTTCTAACAGGGGGTACCAAGAGACCCAGTACTTC. Its protein product is CASSSNRGYQETQYF.

This clone showed up just once. The chain carries TRBV6-5 and TRBJ2-1, with 9 bases matching TRBD2. Germline values: CDR1 MNHEY, CDR2 SVGAGI. The V segment lost 0 bases and the J segment 7 bases; nucleotides outside the gene matches: 4. This CDR3 is 15 amino acids long. CDR3 in DNA: TGTGCCAGCAGTTACTCGGGACTAGCCTCTAATGAGCAGTTCTTC. Translating it yields CASSYSGLASNEQFF.